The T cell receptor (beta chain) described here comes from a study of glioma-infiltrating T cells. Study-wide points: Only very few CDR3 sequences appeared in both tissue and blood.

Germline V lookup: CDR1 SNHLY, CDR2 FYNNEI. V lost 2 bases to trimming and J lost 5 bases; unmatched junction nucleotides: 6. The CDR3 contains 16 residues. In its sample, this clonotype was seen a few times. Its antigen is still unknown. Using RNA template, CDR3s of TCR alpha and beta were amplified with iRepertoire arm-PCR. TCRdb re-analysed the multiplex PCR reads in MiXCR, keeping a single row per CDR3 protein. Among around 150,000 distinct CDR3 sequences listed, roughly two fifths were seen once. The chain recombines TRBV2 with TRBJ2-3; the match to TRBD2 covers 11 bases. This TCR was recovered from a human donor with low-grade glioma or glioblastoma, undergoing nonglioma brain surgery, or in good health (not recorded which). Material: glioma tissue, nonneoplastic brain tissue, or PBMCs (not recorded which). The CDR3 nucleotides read TGTGCCAGCAGTGAAAATAGCGGGAGGGCCGTAGATACGCAGTATTTT. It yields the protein CASSENSGRAVDTQYF. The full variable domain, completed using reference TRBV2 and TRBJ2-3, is EPEVTQTPSHQVTQMGQEVILRCVPISNHLYFYWYRQILGQKVEFLVSFYNNEISEKSEIFDDQFSVERPDGSNFTLKIRSTKLEDSAMYFCASSENSGRAVDTQYFGPGTRLTVL.